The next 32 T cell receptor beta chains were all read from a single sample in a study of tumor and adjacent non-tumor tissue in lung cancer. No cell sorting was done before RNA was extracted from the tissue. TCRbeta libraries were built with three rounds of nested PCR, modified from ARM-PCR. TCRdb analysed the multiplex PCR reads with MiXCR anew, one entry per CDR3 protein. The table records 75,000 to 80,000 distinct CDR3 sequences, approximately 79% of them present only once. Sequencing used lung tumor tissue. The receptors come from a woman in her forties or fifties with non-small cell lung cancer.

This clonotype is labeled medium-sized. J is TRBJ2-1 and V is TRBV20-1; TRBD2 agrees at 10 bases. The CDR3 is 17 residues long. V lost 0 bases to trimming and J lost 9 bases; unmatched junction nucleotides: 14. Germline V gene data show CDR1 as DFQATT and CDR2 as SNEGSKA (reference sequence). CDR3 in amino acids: CSARDPTSSGSNGEQFF. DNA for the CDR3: TGCAGTGCTAGAGACCCTACCTCTAGCGGGAGTAATGGTGAGCAGTTCTTC.

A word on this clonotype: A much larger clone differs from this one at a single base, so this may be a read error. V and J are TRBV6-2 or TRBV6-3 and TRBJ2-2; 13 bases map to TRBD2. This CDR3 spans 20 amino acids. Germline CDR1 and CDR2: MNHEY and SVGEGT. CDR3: CASSPSGLAGVASKTGELFF. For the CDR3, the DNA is TGTGCCAGCAGTCCAAGTGGACTAGCGGGAGTCGCCTCGAAAACCGGGGAGCTGTTTTTT.

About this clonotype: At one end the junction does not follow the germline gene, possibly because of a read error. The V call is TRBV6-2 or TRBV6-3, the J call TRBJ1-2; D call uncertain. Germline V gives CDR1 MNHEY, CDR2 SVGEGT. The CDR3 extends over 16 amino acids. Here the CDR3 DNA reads TGTGCCAGGAGTTACATTGCGGATAGGAGGCACTATGGCTACACCTTC. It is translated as CARSYIADRRHYGYTF.

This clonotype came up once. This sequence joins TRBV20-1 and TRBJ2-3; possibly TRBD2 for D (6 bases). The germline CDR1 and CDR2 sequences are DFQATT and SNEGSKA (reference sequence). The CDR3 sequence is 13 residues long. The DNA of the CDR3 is TGCAGAGTTACCCGACTAGACACAGATACGCAGTATTTT. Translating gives CRVTRLDTDTQYF.

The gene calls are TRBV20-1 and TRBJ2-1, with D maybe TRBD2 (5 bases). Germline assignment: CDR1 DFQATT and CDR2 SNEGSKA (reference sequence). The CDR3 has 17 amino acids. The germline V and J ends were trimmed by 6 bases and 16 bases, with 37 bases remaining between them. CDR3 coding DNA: TGCAGTGCCCAAAAGAGGGCCAGTTTGAGGTCCTACAATGAGTACTTCTTC. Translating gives CSAQKRASLRSYNEYFF.

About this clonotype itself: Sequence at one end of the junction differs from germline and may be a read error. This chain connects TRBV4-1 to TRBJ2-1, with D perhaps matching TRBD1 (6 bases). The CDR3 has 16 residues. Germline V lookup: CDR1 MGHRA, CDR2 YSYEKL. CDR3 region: CASSQGRQGTYNEQFF. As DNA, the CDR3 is TGCGCCAGTAGCCAAGGCCGGCAGGGGACCTACAATGAGCAGTTCTTC.

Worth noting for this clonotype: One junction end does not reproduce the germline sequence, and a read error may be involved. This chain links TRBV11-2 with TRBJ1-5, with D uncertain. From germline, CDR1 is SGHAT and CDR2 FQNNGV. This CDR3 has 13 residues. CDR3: CTRSLDTCQPQHF. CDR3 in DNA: TGTACCAGGAGCTTAGATACTTGTCAGCCCCAGCATTTT.

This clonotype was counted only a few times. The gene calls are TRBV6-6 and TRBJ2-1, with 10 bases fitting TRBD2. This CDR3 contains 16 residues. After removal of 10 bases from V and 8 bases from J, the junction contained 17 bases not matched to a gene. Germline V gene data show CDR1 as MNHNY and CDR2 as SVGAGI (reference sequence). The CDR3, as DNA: TGTGCCACCGCCGGGACTAGCGATGTTCCTGACCATGAGCAGTTCTTC. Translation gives CATAGTSDVPDHEQFF.

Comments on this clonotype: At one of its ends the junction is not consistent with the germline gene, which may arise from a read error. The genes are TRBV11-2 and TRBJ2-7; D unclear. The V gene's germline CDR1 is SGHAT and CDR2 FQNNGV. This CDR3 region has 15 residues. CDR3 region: CASSLVVGPYYEQYF. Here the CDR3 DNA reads TGTGCTAGCAGCTTAGTGGTGGGCCCGTACTACGAGCAGTACTTC.

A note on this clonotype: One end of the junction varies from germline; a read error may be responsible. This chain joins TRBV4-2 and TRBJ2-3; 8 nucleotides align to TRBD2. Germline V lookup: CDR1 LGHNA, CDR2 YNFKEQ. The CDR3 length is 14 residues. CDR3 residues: CACSQAGDTDTHYF. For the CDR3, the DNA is TGTGCCTGCAGCCAAGCGGGAGACACAGATACGCATTATTTT.

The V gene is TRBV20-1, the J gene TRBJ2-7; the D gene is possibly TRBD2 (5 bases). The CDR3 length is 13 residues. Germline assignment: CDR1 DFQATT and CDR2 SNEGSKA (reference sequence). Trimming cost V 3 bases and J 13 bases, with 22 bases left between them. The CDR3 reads CSASGAEYYEYYF. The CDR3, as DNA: TGCAGTGCTAGTGGAGCGGAGTACTACGAGTACTACTTC.

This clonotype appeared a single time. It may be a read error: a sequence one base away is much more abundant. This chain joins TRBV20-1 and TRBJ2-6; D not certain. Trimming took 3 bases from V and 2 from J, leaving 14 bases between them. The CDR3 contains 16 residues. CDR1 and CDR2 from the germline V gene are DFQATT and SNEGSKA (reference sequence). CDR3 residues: CSASDGRSAGANVLTF. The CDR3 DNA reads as TGCAGTGCTAGTGATGGTAGGAGCGCTGGGGCCAACGTCCTGACTTTC.

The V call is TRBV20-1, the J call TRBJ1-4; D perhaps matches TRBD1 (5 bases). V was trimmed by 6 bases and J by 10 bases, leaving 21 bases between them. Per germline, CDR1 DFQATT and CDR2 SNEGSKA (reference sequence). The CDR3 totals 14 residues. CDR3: CSALTGGTLGKLFF. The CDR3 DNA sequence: TGCAGTGCATTGACGGGGGGAACTTTGGGAAAACTGTTTTTT.

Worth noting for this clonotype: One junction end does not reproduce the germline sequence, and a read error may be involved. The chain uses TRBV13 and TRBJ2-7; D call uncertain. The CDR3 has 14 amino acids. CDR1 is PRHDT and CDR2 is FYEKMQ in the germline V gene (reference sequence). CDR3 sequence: CARSLLGGSYEQYF. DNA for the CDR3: TGTGCCAGGAGCTTATTGGGTGGCTCCTACGAGCAGTACTTC.

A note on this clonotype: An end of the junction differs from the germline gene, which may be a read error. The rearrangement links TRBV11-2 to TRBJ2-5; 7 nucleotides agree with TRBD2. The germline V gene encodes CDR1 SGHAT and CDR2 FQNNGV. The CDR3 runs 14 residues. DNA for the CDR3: TGTGCCAGCGGCTCCAGACAGACCCGGGAGGCCCAGTATTTC. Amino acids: CASGSRQTREAQYF.

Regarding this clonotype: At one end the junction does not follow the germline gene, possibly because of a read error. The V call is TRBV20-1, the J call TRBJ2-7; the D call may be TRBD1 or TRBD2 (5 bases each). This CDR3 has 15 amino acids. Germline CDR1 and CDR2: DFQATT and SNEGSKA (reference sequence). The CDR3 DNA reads TGCAGTGTTAGAGGTCTCCGGGACGCCTCCTCCGGGCAGTACTTC. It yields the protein CSVRGLRDASSGQYF.

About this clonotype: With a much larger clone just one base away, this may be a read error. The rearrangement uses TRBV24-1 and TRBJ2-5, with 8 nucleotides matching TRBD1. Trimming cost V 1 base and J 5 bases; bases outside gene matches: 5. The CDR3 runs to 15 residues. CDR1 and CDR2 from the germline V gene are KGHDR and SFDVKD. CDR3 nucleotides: TGTGCCACCAGTGATTTACAGGGGGTAGGCGAGACCCAGTACTTC. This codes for CATSDLQGVGETQYF.

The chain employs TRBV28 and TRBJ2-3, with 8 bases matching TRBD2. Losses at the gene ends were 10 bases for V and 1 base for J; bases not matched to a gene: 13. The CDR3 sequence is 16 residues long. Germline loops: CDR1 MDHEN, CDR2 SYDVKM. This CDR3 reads CANTGFYGRGTDTQYF. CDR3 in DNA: TGTGCCAACACAGGCTTCTACGGGAGGGGCACAGATACGCAGTATTTT.

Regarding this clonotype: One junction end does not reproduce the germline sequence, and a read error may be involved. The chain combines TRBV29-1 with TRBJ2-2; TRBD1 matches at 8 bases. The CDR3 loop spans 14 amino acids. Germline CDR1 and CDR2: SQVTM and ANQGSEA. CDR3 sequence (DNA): TGCAGCGGGATATTAACACAGGGGGACGGGAAGCTGTTTTTT. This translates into CSGILTQGDGKLFF.

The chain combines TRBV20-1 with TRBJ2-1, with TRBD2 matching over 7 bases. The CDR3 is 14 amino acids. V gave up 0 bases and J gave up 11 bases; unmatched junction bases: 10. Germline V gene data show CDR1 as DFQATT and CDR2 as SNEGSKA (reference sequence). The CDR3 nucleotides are TGCAGTGCTAGAGACCAACTGGGGGGGAATAAGCAGTTCTTC. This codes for CSARDQLGGNKQFF.

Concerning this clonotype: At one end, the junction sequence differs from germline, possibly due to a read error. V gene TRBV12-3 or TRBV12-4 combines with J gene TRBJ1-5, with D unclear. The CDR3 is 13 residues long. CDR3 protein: CVSTQRSNQPQQF. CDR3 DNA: TGTGTCAGCACACAGCGTAGCAATCAGCCCCAGCAGTTT.

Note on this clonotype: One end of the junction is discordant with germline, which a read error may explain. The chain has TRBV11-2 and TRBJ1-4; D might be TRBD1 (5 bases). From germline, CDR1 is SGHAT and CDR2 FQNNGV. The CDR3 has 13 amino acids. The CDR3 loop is CTSSLSVTGGLFF. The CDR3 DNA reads TGTACCAGCAGCTTATCGGTCACAGGAGGACTGTTTTTT.

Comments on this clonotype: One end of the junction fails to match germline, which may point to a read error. Written as DNA, the CDR3 is TGTGCCAGCGGGCGACAGGATATTTCACCCCTCCATTTT. Residues: CASGRQDISPLHF. V is TRBV6-5 and J is TRBJ1-6; perhaps TRBD1 as D (6 bases). From germline, CDR1 is MNHEY and CDR2 SVGAGI. The CDR3 consists of 13 residues.

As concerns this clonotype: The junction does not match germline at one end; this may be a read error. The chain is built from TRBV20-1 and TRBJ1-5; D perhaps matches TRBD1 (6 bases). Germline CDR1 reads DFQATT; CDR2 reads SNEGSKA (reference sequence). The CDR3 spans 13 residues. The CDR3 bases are TGCAGTGCTATTCCTGGGGGCAATCAGCCCCATCACTTT. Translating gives CSAIPGGNQPHHF.

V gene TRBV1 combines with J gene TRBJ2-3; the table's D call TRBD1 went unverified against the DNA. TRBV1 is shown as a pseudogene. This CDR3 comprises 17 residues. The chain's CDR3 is CTSSQVFKRDDTDTQYF. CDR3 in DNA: TGCACCAGCAGCCAAGTTTTTAAACGGGACGACACAGATACGCAGTATTTT.

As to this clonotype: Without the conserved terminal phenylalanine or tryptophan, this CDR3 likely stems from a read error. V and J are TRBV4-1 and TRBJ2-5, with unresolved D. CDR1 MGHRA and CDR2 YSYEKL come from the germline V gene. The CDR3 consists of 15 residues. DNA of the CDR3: TGTACCAGCAGCCAAGAATTGCGTTCCCGGGAGACCCAGTACTCC. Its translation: CTSSQELRSRETQYS.

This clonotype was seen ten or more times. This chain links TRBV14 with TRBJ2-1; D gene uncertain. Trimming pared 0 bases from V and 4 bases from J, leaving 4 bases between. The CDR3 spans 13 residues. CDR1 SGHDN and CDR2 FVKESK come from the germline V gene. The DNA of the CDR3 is TGTGCCAGCAGCCAAGATAGATACAATGAGCAGTTCTTC. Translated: CASSQDRYNEQFF.

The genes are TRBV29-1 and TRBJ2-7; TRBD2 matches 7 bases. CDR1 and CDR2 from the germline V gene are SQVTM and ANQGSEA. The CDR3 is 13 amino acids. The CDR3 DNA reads TGCAGTGTAAGGGGACGGGAGGACTACGAGCAGTACTTC. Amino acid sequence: CSVRGREDYEQYF.

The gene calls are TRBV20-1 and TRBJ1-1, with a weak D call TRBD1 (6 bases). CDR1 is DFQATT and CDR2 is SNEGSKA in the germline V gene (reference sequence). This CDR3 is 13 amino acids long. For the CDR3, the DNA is TGCAGCGCCCCAGGACAGTTGGGCACTGATGCATTCTTT. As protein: CSAPGQLGTDAFF.

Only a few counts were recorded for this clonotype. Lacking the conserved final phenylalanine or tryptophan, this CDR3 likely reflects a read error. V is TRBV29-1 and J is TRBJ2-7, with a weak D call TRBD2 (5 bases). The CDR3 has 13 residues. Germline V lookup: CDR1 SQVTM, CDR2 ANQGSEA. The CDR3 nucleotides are TGTAGCGCCCGCTCTGCCAGCTCCTACGAGCAGTACCTC. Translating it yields CSARSASSYEQYL.

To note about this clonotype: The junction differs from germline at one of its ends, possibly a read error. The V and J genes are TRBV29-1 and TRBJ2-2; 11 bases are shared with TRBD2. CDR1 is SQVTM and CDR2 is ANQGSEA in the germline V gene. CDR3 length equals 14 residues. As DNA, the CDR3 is TGCAGCGTGGGGACTAGCGGCAACGCCGGGGAGCTGTTATTT. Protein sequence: CSVGTSGNAGELLF.

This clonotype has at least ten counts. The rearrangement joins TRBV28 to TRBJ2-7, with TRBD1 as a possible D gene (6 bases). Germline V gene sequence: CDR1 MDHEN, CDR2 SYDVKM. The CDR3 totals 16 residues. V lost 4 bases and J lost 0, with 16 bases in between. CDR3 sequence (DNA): TGTGCCAGCAGTTCGTTCAGGACAGAACTCTCCTACGAGCAGTACTTC. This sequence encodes CASSSFRTELSYEQYF.